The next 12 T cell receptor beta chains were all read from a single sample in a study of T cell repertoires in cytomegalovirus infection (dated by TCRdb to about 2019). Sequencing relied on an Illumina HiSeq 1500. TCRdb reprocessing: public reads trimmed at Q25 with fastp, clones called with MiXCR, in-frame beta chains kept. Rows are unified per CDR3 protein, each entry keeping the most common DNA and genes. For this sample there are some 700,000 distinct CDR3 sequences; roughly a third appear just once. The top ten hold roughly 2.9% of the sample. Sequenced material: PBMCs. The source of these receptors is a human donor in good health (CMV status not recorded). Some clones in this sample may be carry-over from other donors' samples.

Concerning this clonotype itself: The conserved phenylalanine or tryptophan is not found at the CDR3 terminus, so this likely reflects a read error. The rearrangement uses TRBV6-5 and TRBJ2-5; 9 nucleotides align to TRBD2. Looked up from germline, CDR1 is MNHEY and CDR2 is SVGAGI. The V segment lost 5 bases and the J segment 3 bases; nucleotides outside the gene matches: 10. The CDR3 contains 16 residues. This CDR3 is CASSHRSGTSKETQYL. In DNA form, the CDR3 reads TGTGCCAGCAGTCATCGTTCCGGGACTAGCAAAGAGACCCAGTACTTA.

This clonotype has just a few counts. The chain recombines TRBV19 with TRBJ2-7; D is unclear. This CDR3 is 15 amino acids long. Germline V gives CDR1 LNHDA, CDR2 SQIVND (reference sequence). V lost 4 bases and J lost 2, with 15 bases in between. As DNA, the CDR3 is TGTGCCAGTAGTACCTCCGAGACCCCGGCCTACGAGCAGTACTTC. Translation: CASSTSETPAYEQYF. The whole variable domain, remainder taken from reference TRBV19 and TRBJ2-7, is DGGITQSPKYLFRKEGQNVTLSCEQNLNHDAMYWYRQDPGQGLRLIYYSQIVNDFQKGDIAEGYSVSREKKESFPLTVTSAQKNPTAFYLCASSTSETPAYEQYFGPGTRLTVT.

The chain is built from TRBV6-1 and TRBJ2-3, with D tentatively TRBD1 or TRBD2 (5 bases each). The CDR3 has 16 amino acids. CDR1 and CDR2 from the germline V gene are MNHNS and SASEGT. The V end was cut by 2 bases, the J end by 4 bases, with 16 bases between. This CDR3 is CASSEFEGRPADTQYF. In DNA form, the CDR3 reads TGTGCCAGCAGTGAATTTGAGGGGCGCCCGGCAGATACGCAGTATTTT.

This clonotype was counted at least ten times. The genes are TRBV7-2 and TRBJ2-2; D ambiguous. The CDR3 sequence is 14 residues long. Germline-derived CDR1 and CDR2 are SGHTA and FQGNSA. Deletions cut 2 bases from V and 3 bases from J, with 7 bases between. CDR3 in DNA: TGTGCCAGCAGCTTACGCCAGGACACCGGGGAGCTGTTTTTT. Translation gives CASSLRQDTGELFF.

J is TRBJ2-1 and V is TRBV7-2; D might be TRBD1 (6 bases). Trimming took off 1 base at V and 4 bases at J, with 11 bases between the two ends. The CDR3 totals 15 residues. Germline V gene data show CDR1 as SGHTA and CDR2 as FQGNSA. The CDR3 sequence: CASSLDREQYNEQFF. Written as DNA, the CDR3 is TGTGCCAGCAGCTTAGACAGGGAGCAATACAATGAGCAGTTCTTC.

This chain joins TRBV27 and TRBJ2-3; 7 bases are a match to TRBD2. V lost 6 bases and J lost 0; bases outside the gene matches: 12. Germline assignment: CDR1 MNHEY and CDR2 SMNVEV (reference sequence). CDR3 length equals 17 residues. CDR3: CASRRASGIHSTDTQYF. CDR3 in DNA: TGTGCCAGCAGGAGGGCTAGCGGAATACATAGCACAGATACGCAGTATTTT.

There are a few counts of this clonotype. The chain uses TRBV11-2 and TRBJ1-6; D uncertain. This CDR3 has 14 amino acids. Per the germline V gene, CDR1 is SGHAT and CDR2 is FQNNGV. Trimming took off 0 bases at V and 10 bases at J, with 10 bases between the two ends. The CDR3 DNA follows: TGTGCCAGCAGCTTAGAAGGCCCAGAATCACCCCTCCACTTT. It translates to CASSLEGPESPLHF.

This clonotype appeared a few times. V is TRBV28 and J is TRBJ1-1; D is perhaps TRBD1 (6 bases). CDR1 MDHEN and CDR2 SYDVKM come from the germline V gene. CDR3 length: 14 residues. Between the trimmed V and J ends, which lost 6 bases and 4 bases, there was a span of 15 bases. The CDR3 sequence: CASSKTGKSTEAFF. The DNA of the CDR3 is TGTGCCAGCAGCAAAACAGGGAAGAGCACTGAAGCTTTCTTT.

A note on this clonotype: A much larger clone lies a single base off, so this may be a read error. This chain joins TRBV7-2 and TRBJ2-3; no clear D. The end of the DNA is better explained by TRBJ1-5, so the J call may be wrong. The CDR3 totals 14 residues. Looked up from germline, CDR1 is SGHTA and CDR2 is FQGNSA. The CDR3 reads CASSSPLYTDTQHF. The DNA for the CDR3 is TGTGCCAGCAGCAGCCCCCTTTACACAGATACGCAGCATTTT.

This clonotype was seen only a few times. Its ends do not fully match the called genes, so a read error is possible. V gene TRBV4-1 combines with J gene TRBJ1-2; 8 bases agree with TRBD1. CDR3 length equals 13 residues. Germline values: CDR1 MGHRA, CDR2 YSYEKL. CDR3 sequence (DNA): TGCGCCAGCAGCCAAGATAGGTACGGGACAGGCGACTTC. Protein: CASSQDRYGTGDF.

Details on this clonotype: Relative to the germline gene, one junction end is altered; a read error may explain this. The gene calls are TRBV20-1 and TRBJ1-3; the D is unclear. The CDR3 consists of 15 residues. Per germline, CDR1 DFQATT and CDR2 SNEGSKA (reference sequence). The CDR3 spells CSATFPGHSGNTTYF. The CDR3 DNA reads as TGCAGTGCTACGTTCCCGGGCCACTCTGGAAACACCACATATTTT.

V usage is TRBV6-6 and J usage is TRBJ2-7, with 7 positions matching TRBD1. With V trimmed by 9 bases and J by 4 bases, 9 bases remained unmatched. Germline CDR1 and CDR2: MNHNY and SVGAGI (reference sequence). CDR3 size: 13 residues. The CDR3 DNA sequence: TGTGCCAGTAAAGCCGGGACAGCTTACGAGCAGTACTTC. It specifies CASKAGTAYEQYF.